This T cell receptor (beta chain) was observed in a study of T cells in Graves' hyperthyroidism and ophthalmopathy. Study context: Once the initial diagnosis was made, peripheral blood was obtained before any treatment. Study outcomes and limitations: Ophthalmopathy prediction by the model preceded onset by a median approximately six months.

Researchers took RNA transcripts and amplified the TCR beta CDR3 regions from them. Initially, a first-round RT-PCR of the TCR CDR3 employed the HTBI primer set. TCRdb ran MiXCR on the multiplex PCR reads and lists one entry per CDR3 protein. The sample lists 490,000 or so distinct CDR3 sequences, around 20% seen once, with 40% to 50% in the top ten. This clonotype was seen only a few times. Its antigen remains unidentified. This CDR3 spans 14 amino acids. The V segment lost 3 bases and the J segment 4 bases; nucleotides outside the gene matches: 0. Germline values: CDR1 SGDLS, CDR2 YYNGEE. Sequenced material: blood. This TCR was recovered from a middle-aged man with Graves' ophthalmopathy. The V call is TRBV9, the J call TRBJ1-6, with 8 bases identical to TRBD1. The CDR3 protein is CASSGDRYNSPLHF. The CDR3, as DNA: TGTGCCAGCAGCGGGGACAGGTATAATTCACCCCTCCACTTT.